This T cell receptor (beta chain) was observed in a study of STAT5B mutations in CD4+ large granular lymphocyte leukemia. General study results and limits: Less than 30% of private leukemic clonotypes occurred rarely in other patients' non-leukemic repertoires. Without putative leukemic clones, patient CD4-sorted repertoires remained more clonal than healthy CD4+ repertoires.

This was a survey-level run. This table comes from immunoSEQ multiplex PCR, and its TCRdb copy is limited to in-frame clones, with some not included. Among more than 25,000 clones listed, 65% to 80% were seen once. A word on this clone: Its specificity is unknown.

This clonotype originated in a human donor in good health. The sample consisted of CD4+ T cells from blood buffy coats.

CDR3 DNA: TGCGCCAGCAGCCAAGAGAGGGATCAGCCCCAGCATTTT. Translating gives CASSQERDQPQHF. The chain joins TRBV4-1 to TRBJ1-5, with D unresolved. V lost 0 bases to trimming and J lost 5 bases, with 5 bases between them. CDR1 is MGHRA, CDR2 YSYEKL, per germline. CDR3 length equals 13 residues.